These 32 T cell receptor beta chains were all obtained from the same sample, sequenced in a study of cytotoxic CD8 clonotypes in ibrutinib-treated CLL. The protocol was immunoSEQ multiplex PCR, while the TCRdb copy is restricted to in-frame clones and leaves out a portion. The sample consists of 330,000 or so clones, 67% of them appearing once. The sample here was PBMCs, taken after 36 months of ibrutinib treatment. The receptors shown here come from a human donor with chronic lymphocytic leukemia.

This clone has a single count. The chain carries TRBV7-6 and TRBJ2-7; 8 bases align to TRBD2. Per the germline V gene, CDR1 is SGHVS and CDR2 is FNYEAQ. Trimming took 5 bases from V and 7 from J; bases not matched to a gene: 4. The CDR3 length is 12 residues. DNA of the CDR3: TGTGCCAGCAGCCCACGCGGGGGGGAGCAGTACTTC. Translated, it gives CASSPRGGEQYF.

This clone showed up just a few times. This sequence joins TRBV18 and TRBJ2-7, with a weak D call TRBD2 (5 bases). V was clipped by 4 bases and J by 3 bases, with 13 bases between them. The CDR3 runs to 14 residues. CDR1 and CDR2 (germline): KGHSH, LQKENI. This CDR3 reads CASSHETTYYEQYF. In DNA, the CDR3 is TGTGCCAGCTCACACGAGACTACCTACTACGAGCAGTACTTC. Drawing the rest from reference TRBV18 and TRBJ2-7, the complete variable domain is NAGVMQNPRHLVRRRGQEARLRCSPMKGHSHVYWYRQLPEEGLKFMVYLQKENIIDESGMPKERFSAEFPKEGPSILRIQQVVRGDSAAYFCASSHETTYYEQYFGPGTRLTVT.

This clone was seen more than once but under ten times. This sequence joins TRBV6-1 and TRBJ1-1; D gene unclear. CDR1 is MNHNS, CDR2 SASEGT, per germline. CDR3 length equals 16 residues. V was trimmed by 0 bases and J by 5 bases, leaving 16 bases between them. CDR3 sequence: CASSEADPGARTEAFF. The DNA of the CDR3 is TGTGCCAGCAGTGAAGCGGACCCGGGAGCCCGAACTGAAGCTTTCTTT.

This chain uses TRBV10-3 with TRBJ2-7; 8 nucleotides align to TRBD1. Germline trimming cut 3 bases from V and 3 bases from J; bases unmatched to any gene: 4. Germline lookup yields CDR1 ENHRY and CDR2 SYGVKD. The CDR3 totals 14 residues. CDR3 residues: CAISDPGQGYEQYF. DNA of the CDR3: TGTGCCATCAGTGACCCCGGACAGGGCTACGAGCAGTACTTC.

The J gene is TRBJ2-3, the V gene TRBV4-1; possibly TRBD1 for D (6 bases). The CDR3 is 16 amino acids. The V gene's germline CDR1 is MGHRA and CDR2 YSYEKL. V was shortened by 4 bases and J by 2 bases, with 16 bases between the two germline ends. In DNA, the CDR3 is TGCGCCAGCAGCCTTGGACAGACACAAAACACAGATACGCAGTATTTT. Its protein is CASSLGQTQNTDTQYF.

J is TRBJ2-1 and V is TRBV27; D remains ambiguous. Germline-derived CDR1 and CDR2 are MNHEY and SMNVEV (reference sequence). Trimming pared 5 bases from V and 6 bases from J, leaving 14 bases between. CDR3 length: 14 residues. The CDR3 DNA follows: TGTGCCAGCAGTCCCCCCCGTACCATCAATGAGCAGTTCTTC. As protein: CASSPPRTINEQFF.

The chain links TRBV2 to TRBJ2-3, with D possibly matching TRBD1 (5 bases). The CDR3 runs 13 residues. CDR1 and CDR2 (germline): SNHLY, FYNNEI. V was shortened by 6 bases and J by 0 bases, with 7 bases between the two germline ends. The CDR3: CASRHRSTDTQYF. CDR3 DNA sequence: TGTGCCAGCAGGCACAGGAGCACAGATACGCAGTATTTT.

The J gene is TRBJ2-3, the V gene TRBV7-2, with D possibly TRBD1 on 6 matching bases. Deletions cut 0 bases from V and 6 bases from J, with 10 bases between. Germline V gene sequence: CDR1 SGHTA, CDR2 FQGNSA. The CDR3 has 14 amino acids. The CDR3 DNA is TGTGCCAGCAGCTTAGCGGGGGCTGGGGATACGCAGTATTTT. It codes for CASSLAGAGDTQYF. Variable domain in full (rest from reference TRBV7-2 and TRBJ2-3): GAGVSQSPSNKVTEKGKDVELRCDPISGHTALYWYRQSLGQGLEFLIYFQGNSAPDKSGLPSDRFSAERTGGSVSTLTIQRTQQEDSAVYLCASSLAGAGDTQYFGPGTRLTVL.

There are a few counts of this clone. This chain links TRBV4-1 with TRBJ1-2; 9 bases fit TRBD1. Germline values: CDR1 MGHRA, CDR2 YSYEKL. The CDR3 spans 17 residues. V was clipped by 5 bases and J by 1 base; unmatched bases: 11. The DNA of the CDR3 is TGCGCCAGCAGCAACGCGGGGTGGGACAGGGTTAACTATGGCTACACCTTC. It codes for CASSNAGWDRVNYGYTF.

This clone was counted only a few times. The J gene is TRBJ2-5, the V gene TRBV7-9; D uncertain. Trimming left V 3 bases short and J 5 bases short, with 7 bases between. Germline lookup yields CDR1 SEHNR and CDR2 FQNEAQ (reference sequence). The CDR3 covers 12 residues. The chain's CDR3 is CASSFGWETQYF. The CDR3 region has the DNA TGTGCCAGCAGCTTCGGTTGGGAGACCCAGTACTTC.

The chain employs TRBV5-1 and TRBJ2-7; the match to TRBD1 covers 9 bases. The germline CDR1 and CDR2 sequences are SGHRS and YFSETQ. The junction had 8 bases not matched to a gene; V was cut back by 4 bases and J by 3 bases. This CDR3 has 15 residues. The CDR3 is CASSLDRGFHYEQYF. DNA for the CDR3: TGCGCCAGCAGCCTCGACAGGGGGTTCCACTACGAGCAGTACTTC.

This clone was picked up a small number of times. V is TRBV4-1 and J is TRBJ2-5; 8 nucleotides line up with TRBD2. The germline gives CDR1 MGHRA, CDR2 YSYEKL. V gave up 2 bases and J gave up 4 bases; unmatched junction bases: 6. The CDR3 contains 15 residues. The DNA for the CDR3 is TGCGCCAGCAGCCAATTCCCCGGGGGGGGAGAGACCCAGTACTTC. Translation gives CASSQFPGGGETQYF.

This clone showed up just a few times. V usage is TRBV11-1 and J usage is TRBJ2-6, with D unclear. This CDR3 comprises 13 residues. In germline, CDR1 is SGHAT, CDR2 FQDESV (reference sequence). Trimming pared 3 bases from V and 3 bases from J, leaving 3 bases between. CDR3 in amino acids: CASSFSGANVLTF. CDR3 sequence (DNA): TGTGCCAGCAGCTTTAGTGGGGCCAACGTCCTGACTTTC.

The count of this clone is one. The chain recombines TRBV7-8 with TRBJ2-5, with D unresolved. CDR1 is SGHVS and CDR2 is FQNEAQ in the germline V gene. V gave up 0 bases and J gave up 3 bases, with 11 bases separating them. The CDR3 covers 15 residues. CDR3 nucleotide sequence: TGTGCCAGCAGCTTAGCTGGCCAGACCAAAGAGACCCAGTACTTC. Protein: CASSLAGQTKETQYF.

This clone turned up a few times. The V gene is TRBV5-4, the J gene TRBJ1-4; tentatively, D is TRBD1 (6 bases). This CDR3 spans 14 amino acids. V lost 4 bases and J 8 bases, leaving 15 bases between the germline ends. Germline CDR1 is SGHNT and CDR2 is YYREEE (reference sequence). CDR3 bases: TGTGCCAGCAGCACAGGGTTACTAGGGGAAAAACTGTTTTTT. This codes for CASSTGLLGEKLFF. Drawing the rest from reference TRBV5-4 and TRBJ1-4, the complete variable domain is ETGVTQSPTHLIKTRGQQVTLRCSSQSGHNTVSWYQQALGQGPQFIFQYYREEENGRGNFPPRFSGLQFPNYSSELNVNALELDDSALYLCASSTGLLGEKLFFGSGTQLSVL.

The chain carries TRBV10-3 and TRBJ2-7; no definite D call. This CDR3 contains 13 residues. CDR1 is ENHRY, CDR2 SYGVKD, per germline. The ends were cut back, 0 bases at V and 10 bases at J, with 13 bases in the middle. The CDR3 sequence: CAISESSDGSQYF. The CDR3 region has the DNA TGTGCCATCAGTGAGTCGTCGGACGGATCTCAGTACTTC.

The chain employs TRBV6-1 and TRBJ1-5; D unresolved. The V end lost 3 bases, the J end lost 0 bases, and 12 bases lay between the germline ends. There are 16 residues in the CDR3. Per germline, CDR1 MNHNS and CDR2 SASEGT. The CDR3 bases are TGTGCCAGCAGTGACCCAAAAGGGCTTAGCAATCAGCCCCAGCATTTT. Translating it yields CASSDPKGLSNQPQHF.

The V gene is TRBV19, the J gene TRBJ2-5; TRBD2 is a possible D gene (6 bases). The CDR3 length is 15 residues. In germline, CDR1 is LNHDA, CDR2 SQIVND (reference sequence). Trimming stripped 3 bases from V and 2 bases from J, with 13 bases between. The CDR3 nucleotides are TGTGCCAGTAGTATCGGACTAATCTATCAAGAGACCCAGTACTTC. This sequence encodes CASSIGLIYQETQYF.

This clone has more than one count but fewer than ten. V usage is TRBV9 and J usage is TRBJ1-2; D is unclear. Germline CDR1 SGDLS, CDR2 YYNGEE. CDR3 length: 11 residues. Between the trimmed V and J ends, which lost 3 bases and 7 bases, there was a span of 7 bases. The CDR3 sequence: CASSAQIGYTF. As DNA, the CDR3 is TGTGCCAGCAGCGCCCAGATTGGCTACACCTTC.

The CDR3 region is CASSLWGSYEQYF. The CDR3 DNA sequence: TGTGCCAGCAGCCTTTGGGGCTCCTACGAGCAGTACTTC. The rearrangement links TRBV25-1 to TRBJ2-7; D gene uncertain. CDR1 MGHDK and CDR2 SYGVNS come from the germline V gene. Trimming left V 6 bases short and J 0 bases short, with 9 bases between. CDR3 length: 13 amino acids.

This clone turned up a few times. This rearrangement joins TRBV27 to TRBJ2-7; 7 bases are shared with TRBD1. After removal of 4 bases from V and 0 bases from J, the junction contained 3 bases not matched to a gene. Germline V gives CDR1 MNHEY, CDR2 SMNVEV (reference sequence). The CDR3 length is 14 residues. CDR3 loop: CASSSDRSSYEQYF. The CDR3 DNA reads TGTGCCAGCAGTTCGGACAGGAGCTCCTACGAGCAGTACTTC.

V and J are TRBV5-4 and TRBJ2-1, with 9 bases identical to TRBD1. Germline V CDR1 and CDR2: SGHNT, YYREEE (reference sequence). CDR3 length equals 15 residues. Trimming at V came to 3 bases and at J to 8 bases, leaving 9 bases not matched to a gene. The CDR3 sequence: CASSSDYRGQDEQFF. The CDR3 DNA reads TGTGCCAGCAGCTCAGACTACAGGGGGCAGGATGAGCAGTTCTTC.

This clone was recorded once. The chain joins TRBV6-6 to TRBJ1-2; D possibly corresponds to TRBD1 (6 bases). The V end was cut by 6 bases, the J end by 8 bases, with 13 bases between. Per germline, CDR1 MNHNY and CDR2 SVGAGI (reference sequence). The CDR3 runs 12 residues. CDR3 DNA sequence: TGTGCCAGCAGGACCACAGGGTTGGGCTACACCTTC. Translating gives CASRTTGLGYTF.

The rearrangement links TRBV6-1 to TRBJ1-3; a weak D match, TRBD1 (5 bases). CDR3 length equals 17 residues. CDR1 and CDR2 from the germline V gene are MNHNS and SASEGT. The V and J ends lost 0 bases and 9 bases respectively, with 21 bases between them. The CDR3 region is CASSEAPGTSARSTIYF. DNA for the CDR3: TGTGCCAGCAGTGAAGCCCCTGGGACCTCTGCTAGAAGCACCATATATTTT.

The chain has TRBV5-1 and TRBJ2-7; weak D call: TRBD1 (6 bases). CDR1 and CDR2 (germline): SGHRS, YFSETQ. CDR3 length equals 14 residues. Trimming took 0 bases from V and 2 from J, leaving 9 bases between them. CDR3 nucleotide sequence: TGCGCCAGCAGCTTGGGAGGGACAACCTACGAGCAGTACTTC. Amino acids: CASSLGGTTYEQYF.

This rearrangement joins TRBV7-2 to TRBJ2-1; TRBD2 matches 7 bases. With V trimmed by 5 bases and J by 6 bases, 7 bases remained unmatched. Germline CDR1 SGHTA, CDR2 FQGNSA. The CDR3 extends over 14 amino acids. Here the CDR3 DNA reads TGTGCCAGCAGCGTCCAGCGGGATCTCAATGAGCAGTTCTTC. Its protein product is CASSVQRDLNEQFF.

This chain links TRBV7-8 with TRBJ1-5; unclear D gene. Per the germline V gene, CDR1 is SGHVS and CDR2 is FQNEAQ. The CDR3 loop spans 15 amino acids. Trimming pared 1 base from V and 4 bases from J, leaving 11 bases between. CDR3 DNA: TGTGCCAGCAGCTTAGGAGTAAGTGTGAATCAGCCCCAGCATTTT. It is translated as CASSLGVSVNQPQHF.

V and J are TRBV27 and TRBJ2-6; a possible D gene is TRBD1 (6 bases). CDR1 and CDR2 (germline): MNHEY, SMNVEV (reference sequence). The CDR3 extends over 15 amino acids. The V gene lost 8 bases and the J gene lost 1 base, with 12 bases spanning the gap. This CDR3 reads CASQRGWSGANVLTF. The CDR3 DNA reads TGTGCCAGCCAAAGGGGGTGGTCTGGGGCCAACGTCCTGACTTTC.

The V and J genes are TRBV7-3 and TRBJ2-3, with D perhaps TRBD1 or TRBD2 (5 bases each). V shed 2 bases and J shed 4 bases, with 7 bases lying between them. Germline CDR1 is SGHTA and CDR2 is FQGTGA. CDR3 length: 13 residues. The CDR3 reads CASSLGTPDTQYF. The CDR3 bases are TGTGCCAGCAGCTTAGGGACCCCAGATACGCAGTATTTT.

J is TRBJ2-3 and V is TRBV7-9; D is uncertain. Germline V gene sequence: CDR1 SEHNR, CDR2 FQNEAQ (reference sequence). CDR3 length: 16 residues. With 5 bases removed from V and 4 bases from J, the gap between germline ends came to 19 bases. CDR3 in amino acids: CASSHPLARPADTQYF. DNA of the CDR3: TGTGCCAGCAGCCACCCCTTGGCACGACCTGCAGATACGCAGTATTTT.

V and J are TRBV6-5 and TRBJ1-2; D not certain. Germline-derived CDR1 and CDR2 are MNHEY and SVGAGI. Trimming stripped 6 bases from V and 0 bases from J, with 11 bases between. The CDR3 has 14 residues. This CDR3 is CASRRAQANYGYTF. For the CDR3, the DNA is TGTGCCAGCAGACGCGCCCAGGCTAACTATGGCTACACCTTC.

CDR3 DNA sequence: TGTGCCAGCTCCGGGACGGACAGGGGGACAGATACGCAGTATTTT. Translated, it gives CASSGTDRGTDTQYF. The chain combines TRBV18 with TRBJ2-3, with 10 nucleotides matching TRBD1. J was trimmed by 3 bases and V by 6 bases; bases with no gene match: 6. The CDR3 consists of 15 residues. Germline CDR1 KGHSH, CDR2 LQKENI.